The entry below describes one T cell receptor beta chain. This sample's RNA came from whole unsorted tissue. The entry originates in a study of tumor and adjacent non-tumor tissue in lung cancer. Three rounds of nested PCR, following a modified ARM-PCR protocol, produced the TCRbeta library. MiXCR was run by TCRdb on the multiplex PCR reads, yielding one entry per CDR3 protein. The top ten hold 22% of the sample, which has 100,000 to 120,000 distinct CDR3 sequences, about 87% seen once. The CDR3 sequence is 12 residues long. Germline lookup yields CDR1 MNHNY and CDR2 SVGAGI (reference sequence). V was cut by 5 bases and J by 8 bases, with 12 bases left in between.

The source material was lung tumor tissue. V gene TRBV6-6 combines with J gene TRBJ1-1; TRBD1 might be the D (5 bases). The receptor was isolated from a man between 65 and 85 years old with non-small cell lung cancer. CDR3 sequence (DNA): TGTGCCAGCAGTGGGGGGGGTAGCGAAGCTTTCTTT. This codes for CASSGGGSEAFF.